This is a list of T cell receptor beta chains from one sample in a study of blood T cell repertoires in COVID-19. The data were produced by immunoSEQ multiplex PCR, yet TCRdb's version contains in-frame clones alone and is incomplete. Altogether around 430,000 clones are present, approximately 88% being singletons, with the ten largest covering 10% to 15%. Sequencing was done on a sample of peripheral blood. These receptor sequences come from a woman aged 45-60 years with COVID-19, enrolled during active disease. CDR3s include the opening cysteine and the closing phenylalanine or tryptophan. Each record gives: V gene, J gene, clone size, D gene, CDR3 protein, CDR3 DNA. D genes are given only for firm matches. Not all rows give a size; the values are once, few, many and, for expanded clones, a class.

TRBV7-3	TRBJ2-3	-	-	CASSAGTSDTQYF	TGTGCCAGCAGCGCAGGGACTTCAGATACGCAGTATTTT
TRBV10-3	TRBJ2-3	-	-	CAISESKEDTQYF	TGTGCCATCAGTGAGTCGAAGGAGGATACGCAGTATTTT
TRBV25-1	TRBJ1-4	few	-	CASRAHNEKLFF	TGTGCCAGCAGGGCCCATAATGAAAAACTGTTTTTT
TRBV10-3	TRBJ1-1	once	TRBD1	CAIGPGTGPPFEAFF	TGTGCCATCGGTCCCGGGACAGGGCCCCCTTTTGAAGCTTTCTTT
TRBV5-8	TRBJ1-1	-	-	CATVRGQGLTEAFF	TGTGCCACCGTCCGGGGTCAAGGGTTGACTGAAGCTTTCTTT
TRBV6-5	TRBJ2-1	-	-	CASRGFESSYNEQFF	TGTGCCAGCAGGGGCTTTGAAAGCTCCTACAATGAGCAGTTCTTC
TRBV7-2	TRBJ2-3	-	-	CASSLVGGAVDTQYF	TGTGCCAGCAGCTTAGTGGGGGGGGCCGTAGATACGCAGTATTTT
TRBV28	TRBJ2-6	-	TRBD2	CASRVTQLATGANVLTF	TGTGCCAGCAGGGTGACGCAACTAGCGACTGGGGCCAACGTCCTGACTTTC
TRBV13	TRBJ2-3	once	-	CASSMGRGTQYF	TGTGCCAGCAGCATGGGAAGGGGGACGCAGTATTTT
TRBV7-6	TRBJ2-1	-	TRBD1	CASSPRQGDEQFF	TGTGCCAGCAGCCCCAGACAGGGTGATGAGCAGTTCTTC
TRBV9	TRBJ2-2	-	TRBD1	CASSVSGTVTGELFF	TGTGCCAGCAGCGTATCCGGGACAGTTACCGGGGAGCTGTTTTTT
TRBV5-1	TRBJ1-1	once	-	CASSLEGLGFGNTEAFF	TGCGCCAGCAGCTTGGAGGGGCTGGGTTTTGGGAACACTGAAGCTTTCTTT
TRBV5-5	TRBJ2-6	-	-	CASSLGVPGANVLTF	TGTGCCAGCAGCCTAGGGGTTCCCGGGGCCAACGTCCTGACTTTC
TRBV2	TRBJ2-3	-	-	CASSGWPGTDTQYF	TGTGCCAGCAGTGGATGGCCCGGCACAGATACGCAGTATTTT
TRBV5-1	TRBJ1-1	-	TRBD1	CASSSSLLDRGAFF	TGCGCCAGCAGCTCCTCACTACTCGACAGGGGAGCTTTCTTT
TRBV19	TRBJ1-1	-	-	CASSGATNTEAFF	TGTGCCAGTTCAGGGGCGACGAACACTGAAGCTTTCTTT
TRBV3-1/TRBV3-2	TRBJ2-5	-	TRBD1	CASSQRQGVETQYF	TGTGCCAGCAGCCAACGACAGGGGGTAGAGACCCAGTACTTC
TRBV30	TRBJ1-5	-	-	CAWSRGGDGQPQHF	TGTGCCTGGAGCCGAGGGGGGGACGGGCAGCCCCAGCATTTT
TRBV28	TRBJ2-7	-	TRBD1	CASIPKWGQGQNEQYF	TGTGCCAGCATCCCAAAATGGGGACAGGGGCAGAACGAGCAGTACTTC
TRBV9	TRBJ1-2	-	-	CASSVGEMNYGYTF	TGTGCCAGCAGCGTAGGAGAGATGAACTATGGCTACACCTTC
TRBV14	TRBJ1-2	-	TRBD1	CASSPTGPWGYTF	TGTGCCAGCAGCCCGACAGGGCCTTGGGGCTACACCTTC